This is a list of T cell receptor beta chains from one sample in a study of OX40 agonist ivuxolimab in advanced cancers. TCRdb's table, derived via immunoSEQ multiplex PCR, lists solely in-frame clones and lacks some. The repertoire holds 98,000 or so clones, approximately 90% seen once, with roughly 0.61% in the top ten. This material consisted of CD4+ or CD8+ T cells sorted from blood, taken in a trial of the OX40 agonist ivuxolimab. The source is an adult with an advanced solid tumor such as melanoma, head and neck, liver or kidney cancer. Both conserved end residues are part of each CDR3. D genes are given only for firm matches. Not every row has a clone size; where given, it reads once, few, many or a size class.

NA,TRBV28,TRBJ2-7,NA,TGTGCCAGCAGTCCTTCGGGCTTCTACGAGCAGTACTTC,CASSPSGFYEQYF
NA,TRBV7-9,TRBJ2-3,NA,TGTGCCAGCAGCTTGGGGGGCACAGATACGCAGTATTTT,CASSLGGTDTQYF
NA,TRBV12-5,TRBJ1-5,TRBD1,TGTGCTAGTGGACAGGGGTCCGGTCAGCCCCAGCATTTT,CASGQGSGQPQHF
NA,TRBV6-5,TRBJ1-5,NA,TGTGCCAGCACCCTTAGAGGCAATCAGCCCCAGCATTTT,CASTLRGNQPQHF
NA,TRBV7-2,TRBJ1-1,NA,TGTGCCAGCAGCTTATTAGGTCGTAACACTGAAGCTTTCTTT,CASSLLGRNTEAFF
NA,TRBV18,TRBJ2-2,NA,TGTGCCAGCTCGTCCCGACAGGAGCGGACGACCGGGGAGCTGTTTTTT,CASSSRQERTTGELFF
NA,TRBV19,TRBJ1-5,NA,TGTGCCAGTAGCCTGGGAGGGGACGGCAATCAGCCCCAGCATTTT,CASSLGGDGNQPQHF
once,TRBV7-2,TRBJ2-1,TRBD2,TGTGCCAGCAGCCTAGCCGGGACTAGCGGAAACAATGAGCAGTTCTTC,CASSLAGTSGNNEQFF
NA,TRBV6-6,TRBJ2-7,NA,TGTGCCAGCAGTTACCCACGGGGAGAGCGCGAGCAGTACTTC,CASSYPRGEREQYF
NA,TRBV25-1,TRBJ1-1,NA,TGTGCCAGCAGTCCCCTCGGGGGGAGGGAGAACACTGAAGCTTTCTTT,CASSPLGGRENTEAFF
NA,TRBV9,TRBJ1-2,NA,TGTGCCAGCAGCGTAGCTACTGATAACTATGGCTACACCTTC,CASSVATDNYGYTF
NA,TRBV11-3,TRBJ2-1,NA,TGTGCCAGCAGCTTAGACTCTAGGCCCCAGATGAATGAGCAGTTCTTC,CASSLDSRPQMNEQFF
NA,TRBV6-5,TRBJ2-6,NA,TGTGCCAGCAGTTCCGAAGGGGGCTCTGGGGCCAACGTCCTGACTTTC,CASSSEGGSGANVLTF
NA,TRBV20-1,TRBJ2-5,TRBD1,TGCAGCCCAGGGGGCTTGGAGACCCAGTACTTC,CSPGGLETQYF
NA,TRBV21-1,TRBJ2-2,NA,TGTGCCAGCAGCAACTTCCAGCAGGGGGTTGTTGCCGGGGAGCTGTTTTTT,CASSNFQQGVVAGELFF
NA,TRBV10-3,TRBJ1-1,TRBD1,TGTGCCATCAGAGAAGAGACAGGGCTGAACACTGAAGCTTTCTTT,CAIREETGLNTEAFF
NA,TRBV5-4,TRBJ1-4,TRBD1,TGTGCCAGCAGACAAGGGACAGGAATTAATGAAAAACTGTTTTTT,CASRQGTGINEKLFF
NA,TRBV11-2,TRBJ1-1,NA,TGTGCCAGCAGACTAAACACTGAAGCTTTCTTT,CASRLNTEAFF
once,TRBV21-1,TRBJ2-7,NA,TGTGCCAGCAGCAAAAAGGCTAGCGGGCCAGCCTACGAGCAGTACTTC,CASSKKASGPAYEQYF
NA,TRBV30,TRBJ1-5,NA,TGTGCCTGGAGCCCACGGGGTACCGGGCCCCAGCATTTT,CAWSPRGTGPQHF
NA,TRBV6-1,TRBJ1-2,NA,TGTGCCAGCAGTGCACCGAGGGAGGCGAAGCTCGAGTCCTTC,CASSAPREAKLESF
NA,TRBV6-5,TRBJ2-7,TRBD1,TGTGCCAGCAGCCGGGACAGGGGCTACGAGCAGTACTTC,CASSRDRGYEQYF
NA,TRBV18,TRBJ2-1,TRBD2,TGTGCCAGCTCCCCTCGAACCGGGACTAGCGGGATCCACGCCTACAATGAGCAGTTCTTC,CASSPRTGTSGIHAYNEQFF
NA,TRBV7-9,TRBJ2-3,NA,TGTGCCAGCAGCGGCCCCCCGGAGAGAGATACGCAGTATTTT,CASSGPPERDTQYF
NA,TRBV5-4,TRBJ2-4,NA,TGTGCCAGCAGCTTGCGGGGGACAGAAAACATTCAGTACTTC,CASSLRGTENIQYF